This is a list of T cell receptor beta chains from one sample in a study of control samples from healthy donors and cancer patients. TCRdb keeps only in-frame clones here, not all; method: immunoSEQ multiplex PCR. The sample lists about 120,000 clones, around 92% occurring once. The sequenced sample was blood. The source of these receptors is a woman aged 45-65 years in good health. The CDR3 runs from the conserved cysteine through the conserved F or W. The D gene is left open where the match is weak. Size tells how often a clone was seen (once, few, many) or the class of an expanded clone, and some rows leave it out.

>TRBD1|TRBJ2-5|once|TRBV5-4
CASSSKDRFQETQYF
TGTGCCAGCAGTTCTAAGGACAGGTTCCAAGAGACCCAGTACTTC
>-|TRBJ2-3|-|TRBV28
CASSPKRAPTDTQYF
TGTGCCAGCAGCCCCAAGCGGGCTCCCACAGATACGCAGTATTTT
>TRBD2|TRBJ2-3|-|TRBV19
CASGSGRPTDTQYF
TGTGCCAGTGGTAGCGGGAGGCCCACAGATACGCAGTATTTT
>-|TRBJ1-4|-|TRBV25-1
CASSGNRATNEKLFF
TGTGCCAGCAGTGGAAACAGAGCAACTAATGAAAAACTGTTTTTT
>-|TRBJ2-1|few|TRBV19
CASSIESLYNEQFF
TGTGCCAGTAGTATAGAAAGTCTCTACAATGAGCAGTTCTTC
>-|TRBJ1-6|-|TRBV10-3
CAISSDNSPLHF
TGTGCCATCAGTTCAGATAATTCACCCCTCCACTTT
>-|TRBJ1-1|-|TRBV6-5
CASSKTGMEYTEAFF
TGTGCCAGCAGTAAAACAGGGATGGAGTACACTGAAGCTTTCTTT
>-|TRBJ1-3|-|TRBV14
CASSQYFGISGNTIYF
TGTGCCAGCAGCCAATACTTCGGGATCTCTGGAAACACCATATATTTT
>TRBD2|TRBJ2-3|once|TRBV9
CASSAQRRLAGGPSDTQYF
TGTGCCAGCAGCGCCCAAAGAAGACTAGCGGGGGGGCCGTCAGATACGCAGTATTTT
>TRBD1|TRBJ1-1|-|TRBV30
CAWSGQGTNTEAFF
TGTGCCTGGAGTGGACAGGGTACGAACACTGAAGCTTTCTTT
>TRBD1|TRBJ1-6|once|TRBV3-1/TRBV3-2
CASSPEGTGNSPLHF
TGTGCCAGCAGCCCGGAGGGGACAGGGAATTCACCCCTCCACTTT
>-|TRBJ1-1|-|TRBV7-9
CASRVGNTEAFF
TGTGCCAGCAGAGTTGGGAACACTGAAGCTTTCTTT
>TRBD1|TRBJ2-5|-|TRBV7-8
CASSFGTGVLETQYF
TGTGCCAGCAGCTTTGGGACAGGGGTCTTGGAGACCCAGTACTTC
>-|TRBJ1-1|-|TRBV6-5
CASQREFSNTEAFF
TGTGCCAGCCAACGGGAGTTCTCGAACACTGAAGCTTTCTTT
>-|TRBJ2-5|-|TRBV30
CAWTSLETQYF
TGTGCCTGGACCTCCCTTGAGACCCAGTACTTC
>-|TRBJ2-7|-|TRBV7-9
CASSSQGTSYEQYF
TGTGCCAGCAGCTCCCAAGGGACCTCCTACGAGCAGTACTTC
>TRBD1|TRBJ1-1|-|TRBV12-3/TRBV12-4
CASRDRVSEAFF
TGTGCCAGCAGAGACAGGGTCTCTGAAGCTTTCTTT
>TRBD2|TRBJ2-7|few|TRBV4-1
CASSHGLATPREQYF
TGCGCCAGCAGCCACGGACTAGCGACGCCAAGGGAGCAGTACTTC
>-|TRBJ2-5|-|TRBV30
CAWSEQGRETQYF
TGTGCCTGGAGTGAACAGGGTAGGGAGACCCAGTACTTC
>-|TRBJ2-3|-|TRBV2
CASSFRPDTQYF
TGTGCCAGCAGTTTCCGACCAGATACGCAGTATTTT
>-|TRBJ2-3|once|TRBV11-2
CASSLGVDTQYF
TGTGCCAGCAGCTTAGGGGTCGATACGCAGTATTTT
>-|TRBJ1-1|-|TRBV21-1
CASSKVRGCGTEAFF
TGTGCCAGCAGCAAAGTTAGGGGGTGCGGCACTGAAGCTTTCTTT
>-|TRBJ2-5|-|TRBV10-3
CAVSPDTQPTQYF
TGTGCCGTTTCCCCGGACACACAGCCTACCCAGTACTTC
>-|TRBJ1-2|-|TRBV2
CGNTASTRTYGYTF
TGTGGTAACACGGCGAGTACCCGAACTTATGGCTACACCTTC
>TRBD2|TRBJ2-4|-|TRBV7-9
CASSSSGSIGNIQYF
TGTGCCAGCAGCTCGAGCGGGAGCATCGGAAACATTCAGTACTTC
>TRBD1|TRBJ2-2|-|TRBV19
CASLPTGANGELFF
TGTGCCAGTCTACCGACAGGGGCGAACGGGGAGCTGTTTTTT
>-|TRBJ2-7|few|TRBV6-5
CASSQGGRYEQYF
TGTGCCAGCAGTCAGGGGGGTCGCTACGAGCAGTACTTC
>-|TRBJ2-2|-|TRBV5-1
CASSLALANTGELFF
TGCGCCAGCAGCTTAGCCCTAGCGAACACCGGGGAGCTGTTTTTT
>TRBD1|TRBJ2-3|-|TRBV18
CASSGQQGATDTQYF
TGTGCCAGCTCAGGTCAACAGGGGGCTACAGATACGCAGTATTTT
>TRBD1|TRBJ2-3|-|TRBV3-1/TRBV3-2
CASSQEVSSTGGLSTDTQYF
TGTGCCAGCAGCCAAGAAGTAAGTTCGACAGGGGGCCTTAGCACAGATACGCAGTATTTT
>-|TRBJ2-5|-|TRBV6-5
CASSYSTGRAETQYF
TGTGCCAGCAGTTACTCGACAGGGAGGGCGGAGACCCAGTACTTC
>-|TRBJ1-2|-|TRBV29-1
CSVGVVDGYTF
TGCAGCGTTGGGGTCGTGGATGGCTACACCTTC
>-|TRBJ2-2|-|TRBV6-5
CASSPSEGPTGELFF
TGTGCCAGCAGCCCCAGTGAGGGACCCACCGGGGAGCTGTTTTTT
>TRBD1|TRBJ1-2|-|TRBV6-5
CASSYSHDRANGYTF
TGTGCCAGCAGTTACTCTCATGACAGGGCGAATGGCTACACCTTC
>TRBD2|TRBJ2-7|-|TRBV2
CASRKGLALGEQYF
TGTGCCAGCAGGAAGGGACTAGCTCTCGGCGAGCAGTACTTC
>-|TRBJ2-5|-|TRBV19
CASTPGTSVIGTQYF
TGTGCCAGTACCCCAGGGACAAGCGTAATCGGGACCCAGTACTTC
>-|TRBJ1-6|-|TRBV6-5
CASSYFGSPLHF
TGTGCCAGCAGTTATTTTGGTTCACCCCTCCACTTT
>TRBD1|TRBJ1-5|-|TRBV10-2
CASSGDSSNQPQHF
TGCGCCAGCAGCGGGGACAGTAGTAATCAGCCCCAGCATTTT
>-|TRBJ1-5|few|TRBV7-2
CASSMGLNQPQHF
TGTGCCAGCAGCATGGGGCTCAATCAGCCCCAGCATTTT
>-|TRBJ1-4|-|TRBV18
CASSPRGPDEKLFF
TGTGCCAGCTCACCCCGTGGTCCGGATGAAAAACTGTTTTTT
>TRBD1|TRBJ1-1|-|TRBV7-9
CASSARQGGDTEAFF
TGTGCCAGCAGCGCCCGACAGGGCGGGGACACTGAAGCTTTCTTT
>TRBD1|TRBJ1-5|-|TRBV19
CASSIVGTVNQPQHF
TGTGCCAGTAGTATAGTTGGGACAGTCAATCAGCCCCAGCATTTT
>-|TRBJ2-7|-|TRBV29-1
CSVSESYEQYF
TGCAGCGTTTCAGAGTCCTACGAGCAGTACTTC
>TRBD2|TRBJ2-5|-|TRBV5-4
CASFLAGVGETQYF
TGTGCCAGCTTCCTAGCGGGGGTGGGGGAGACCCAGTACTTC
>-|TRBJ2-5|-|TRBV7-7
CASSPGTLQETQYF
TGTGCTAGCAGCCCCGGGACTCTTCAAGAGACCCAGTACTTC